This T cell receptor beta chain was sequenced in a study of blood T cell repertoires in COVID-19. Study summary: Sample material is recorded as cDNA or gDNA derived from T cells, B-cell-depleted T cells, or PBMCs.

In germline, CDR1 is SGHNT, CDR2 YYREEE (reference sequence). V dropped 0 bases and J dropped 5 bases, with 14 bases sitting between them. The CDR3 consists of 15 residues. Enrollees, about 18 to 89 years old, lived in roughly 24 US areas. Clinical history reported by participants formed the basis on which cohorts were assigned. Study processing details: Scientists estimated how many nucleated cells there were by amplifying reference gene primers. The table came from immunoSEQ multiplex PCR; TCRdb's copy has only in-frame clones and leaves some out. Clone size and V and J calls were adopted from that table, with D and trimming inferred from the DNA. The repertoire holds about 200,000 clones, with around 88% as singletons.

This sequence joins TRBV5-4 and TRBJ1-2; no clear D. The TCR originated in a man aged 35 to 55 with acute COVID-19. Sequencing was carried out using PBMCs or T cells enriched from blood (not recorded which). CDR3 nucleotides: TGTGCCAGCAGCTTGGAGGAGGGCGTTGGATATGGCTACACCTTC. This gives the protein CASSLEEGVGYGYTF.